A single TCR beta chain is shown here with its context. This entry belongs to a study of T cells in Graves' hyperthyroidism and ophthalmopathy. Uncontrolled infection, other autoimmune disease, pregnancy and lactation each barred patients from inclusion. Clinical symptoms, serum thyroxine, TRAb, thyroid ultrasound and orbital computed tomography informed diagnoses. Amplification yielded TCR beta CDR3 regions, with RNA transcripts as the source. The HTBI set primed first-round TCR CDR3 RT-PCR. TCRdb called the multiplex PCR reads again in MiXCR, with one record for every CDR3 protein. The sample carries just over 550,000 distinct CDR3 sequences, about 45% recorded once. CDR1 and CDR2 (germline): LNHNV, YYDKDF (reference sequence). This CDR3 spans 16 amino acids. V shed 1 base and J 1 base; nucleotides not matched to a gene: 6.

The receptor was derived from a woman in her late teens or twenties with Graves' hyperthyroidism. The specimen was peripheral blood or thyroid tissue (not recorded which). This chain connects TRBV15 to TRBJ2-5; 7 bases line up with TRBD2. CDR3 nucleotide sequence: TGTGCCACCAGCAGAGTATTGGGGGAGGGCCAAGAGACCCAGTACTTC. It translates to CATSRVLGEGQETQYF.